These T cell receptor beta chains were read from a single sample in a study of T cell clonotyping in hematopoietic cell transplantation. Assay used: immunoSEQ multiplex PCR; TCRdb lists only in-frame clones, some missing. The sample has 55,000 to 70,000 clones, approximately 94% seen once. Sequencing was performed on peripheral blood mononuclear cells. These receptor sequences come from a man in his forties or fifties in good health. Some clones in this sample may be carry-over from other donors' samples. Each CDR3 is given without its conserved first and last residue. Fields, in order: D gene, V gene, J gene, CDR3 length, CDR3 protein. A D gene is named only where the DNA matches it firmly.

D: TRBD1; V: TRBV6-5; J: TRBJ2-1; length: 12; CDR3: ASTTDRGPGEQF
D: TRBD1; V: TRBV5-4; J: TRBJ2-7; length: 12; CDR3: ASSTGQDGHEQY
D: TRBD1; V: TRBV7-8; J: TRBJ1-2; length: 14; CDR3: ASSTPSGTANYGYT
D: -; V: TRBV11-3; J: TRBJ2-7; length: 13; CDR3: ASSFSSTLASEQY
D: -; V: TRBV7-3; J: TRBJ2-1; length: 12; CDR3: ASSNGHSDNEQF
D: -; V: TRBV27; J: TRBJ1-2; length: 11; CDR3: ASSLSAVDGYT
D: -; V: TRBV29-1; J: TRBJ2-3; length: 11; CDR3: SVRGALTDTQY
D: -; V: TRBV27; J: TRBJ1-5; length: 14; CDR3: ASSLGAWGVGQPQH
D: -; V: TRBV7-9; J: TRBJ1-5; length: 13; CDR3: ASSLSGTRNQPQH
D: -; V: TRBV28; J: TRBJ2-5; length: 10; CDR3: ASSSVQETQY
D: -; V: TRBV1; J: TRBJ1-5; length: 9; CDR3: TSSRDQPQH
D: -; V: TRBV7-9; J: TRBJ2-1; length: 12; CDR3: ASSTSAVPPEQF
D: TRBD2; V: TRBV29-1; J: TRBJ2-3; length: 13; CDR3: SVVRASGMTDTQY
D: -; V: TRBV28; J: TRBJ1-6; length: 13; CDR3: ASTTLTEDNSPLH
D: TRBD1; V: TRBV6-1; J: TRBJ1-5; length: 13; CDR3: ASSGGQGADQPQH
D: -; V: TRBV9; J: TRBJ1-1; length: 11; CDR3: ASSPRGRGVAF
D: TRBD1; V: TRBV11-2; J: TRBJ1-2; length: 13; CDR3: ASSTRQGPNYGYT
D: TRBD1; V: TRBV13; J: TRBJ2-2; length: 14; CDR3: ASSPRTGANTGELF
D: -; V: TRBV6-5; J: TRBJ2-2; length: 12; CDR3: ASSLSWNTGELF
D: -; V: TRBV6-5; J: TRBJ2-1; length: 13; CDR3: ASSPKWTADNEQF
D: TRBD2; V: TRBV28; J: TRBJ2-1; length: 12; CDR3: ASSPLARANEQF
D: -; V: TRBV18; J: TRBJ2-7; length: 15; CDR3: ASSLFRTVLVSYEQY
D: -; V: TRBV30; J: TRBJ2-7; length: 10; CDR3: AWSVSGFEQY
D: -; V: TRBV30; J: TRBJ2-7; length: 12; CDR3: AWSIDRPPYEQY
D: -; V: TRBV5-1; J: TRBJ2-5; length: 13; CDR3: ASSLVQQEGETQY
D: -; V: TRBV9; J: TRBJ1-5; length: 12; CDR3: ASSVTGGNQPQH
D: -; V: TRBV11-2; J: TRBJ2-5; length: 15; CDR3: ASSSGVVVGVQETQY
D: TRBD1; V: TRBV28; J: TRBJ2-7; length: 14; CDR3: ASSVTGTGSSYEQY
D: -; V: TRBV6-5; J: TRBJ1-2; length: 12; CDR3: ASRRTGIVDGYT
D: -; V: TRBV4-2; J: TRBJ2-1; length: 11; CDR3: ASSQATQAEQF
D: -; V: TRBV13; J: TRBJ2-1; length: 12; CDR3: ASSPLRESNEQF
D: -; V: TRBV28; J: TRBJ2-7; length: 12; CDR3: ASSSTGISYEQY
D: -; V: TRBV5-1; J: TRBJ2-2; length: 14; CDR3: ASRDPGTHWTGELF
D: TRBD1; V: TRBV6-5; J: TRBJ2-7; length: 13; CDR3: ASSYSEARGYEQY
D: -; V: TRBV27; J: TRBJ2-7; length: 12; CDR3: ASRSGGNLYEQY
D: -; V: TRBV6-1; J: TRBJ2-7; length: 15; CDR3: ASSEAWWRLRSYEQY
D: -; V: TRBV28; J: TRBJ1-2; length: 10; CDR3: ASSGRVYGYT
D: -; V: TRBV13; J: TRBJ2-7; length: 12; CDR3: ASSRESPSYEQY
D: -; V: TRBV5-4; J: TRBJ2-7; length: 13; CDR3: ASSLDSTSSYEQY
D: -; V: TRBV6-5; J: TRBJ2-7; length: 11; CDR3: ASSYFRGDEQY
D: -; V: TRBV7-6; J: TRBJ1-3; length: 13; CDR3: ASSPIEGSGNTIY
D: -; V: TRBV6-6; J: TRBJ2-7; length: 12; CDR3: ASSYSTESYEQY
D: -; V: TRBV7-2; J: TRBJ1-4; length: 14; CDR3: ASSLGSTGAREKLF
D: TRBD1; V: TRBV9; J: TRBJ2-1; length: 14; CDR3: ASSHKTGGFYNEQF
D: TRBD2; V: TRBV27; J: TRBJ2-7; length: 12; CDR3: ASSFGGSFSEQY
D: -; V: TRBV7-9; J: TRBJ1-1; length: 12; CDR3: ASSLEAAHAEAF
D: -; V: TRBV2; J: TRBJ1-2; length: 11; CDR3: ASRNNAVYGYT
D: -; V: TRBV6-1; J: TRBJ1-4; length: 12; CDR3: ASSDRVGNEKLF
D: -; V: TRBV27; J: TRBJ2-3; length: 12; CDR3: ASSFLRTPDTQY